What follows is one T cell receptor beta chain and its context. Its specificity is not known. These data originate in a study of OX40 agonist ivuxolimab in advanced cancers. Study-wide context: Ivuxolimab, an antibody that agonizes OX40 (CD134), was administered to the patients. Allowance was made for prior anti-PD-1, anti-PD-L1 or anti-CTLA-4 therapy, and about 44% had some. General study points: Partial responders dosed at 0.1-3.0 mg/kg displayed clonal expansion ranking among the lowest.

Produced via immunoSEQ multiplex PCR; TCRdb's table is partial and in-frame only. The table includes roughly 28,000 clones, about 88% detected once. The CDR3 has 15 amino acids. Germline CDR1 and CDR2: SGHTA and FQGTGA. Trimming took off 5 bases at V and 1 base at J, with 12 bases between the two ends. This receptor was identified in an adult with an advanced solid tumor such as melanoma, head and neck, liver or kidney cancer. The rearrangement joins TRBV7-3 to TRBJ2-1, with a weak D call TRBD2 (5 bases). The material was CD4+ or CD8+ T cells sorted from blood, obtained in a trial of the OX40 agonist ivuxolimab. In nucleotides, the CDR3 is TGTGCCAGCAGCCAAGACTTAGCGTCCTACAATGAGCAGTTCTTC. It specifies CASSQDLASYNEQFF.